The 14 T cell receptor beta chains below come from one sample, sequenced in a study of beta chain features in type 1 diabetes. Since all of the isolated RNA was reverse transcribed, expressed TCRB transcripts were what got sequenced. Sequenced by immunoSEQ multiplex PCR; TCRdb stores in-frame clones only, minus some. Here the sample spans roughly 240,000 clones, 12% to 15% being singletons. The specimen was naive CD4+ T cells from blood. The receptors stem from a woman between 40 and 50 years old in good health.

This clone was detected only a few times. CDR3 loop: CASGLRDKHEQFF. For the CDR3, the DNA is TGTGCTAGTGGTTTGCGGGACAAACATGAGCAGTTCTTC. The chain employs TRBV12-5 and TRBJ2-1, with D tentatively TRBD1 (6 bases). V was pared by 2 bases and J by 8 bases, with 10 bases between. There are 13 residues in the CDR3. CDR1 and CDR2 from the germline V gene are LGHNT and FRNRAP.

The chain recombines TRBV5-1 with TRBJ1-2; no clear D. The CDR3 contains 15 residues. CDR1 is SGHRS, CDR2 YFSETQ, per germline. The V gene lost 3 bases and the J gene lost 4 bases, with 16 bases spanning the gap. CDR3 loop: CASSSTADLSYGYTF. The DNA for the CDR3 is TGCGCCAGCAGCTCTACAGCGGATCTAAGCTATGGCTACACCTTC.

This clone was found a few times. The chain employs TRBV25-1 and TRBJ1-2; 7 nucleotides match TRBD1. The CDR3 is 15 amino acids. Trimming removed 3 bases from V and 0 bases from J; junction bases left unmatched: 4. Germline CDR1 is MGHDK and CDR2 is SYGVNS. CDR3 DNA: TGTGCCAGCAGTGATCCCCAGGGGGCTAACTATGGCTACACCTTC. Residues: CASSDPQGANYGYTF.

The sample holds a few counts of this clone. The gene calls are TRBV6-6 and TRBJ2-7; no firm D call. With 10 bases removed from V and 3 bases from J, the gap between germline ends came to 13 bases. The germline V gene encodes CDR1 MNHNY and CDR2 SVGAGI (reference sequence). The CDR3 is made up of 12 amino acids. The CDR3 coding sequence is TGTGCCACCTCTTTATCGGGCTACGAGCAGTACTTC. Translating gives CATSLSGYEQYF.

This clone was observed a handful of times. V gene TRBV5-1 combines with J gene TRBJ1-5; D remains ambiguous. Germline values: CDR1 SGHRS, CDR2 YFSETQ. Trimming took 1 base from V and 0 from J, leaving 2 bases between them. The CDR3 covers 13 residues. CDR3 DNA: TGCGCCAGCAGCTTGCATAGCAATCAGCCCCAGCATTTT. The encoded protein is CASSLHSNQPQHF.

This CDR3 reads CASRRGQYYEQYF. CDR3 sequence (DNA): TGTGCCAGCAGGCGGGGACAGTACTACGAGCAGTACTTC. This chain links TRBV6-5 with TRBJ2-7; D may be TRBD1 (7 bases). CDR1 is MNHEY and CDR2 is SVGAGI in the germline V gene. The CDR3 is 13 amino acids. V lost 6 bases to trimming and J lost 3 bases, with 12 bases between them.

The CDR3 protein is CASSLVQASGETDTQYF. As DNA, the CDR3 is TGTGCCAGCAGCTTAGTACAGGCTAGCGGGGAGACAGATACGCAGTATTTT. The V call is TRBV11-2, the J call TRBJ2-3; 9 bases line up with TRBD2. From germline, CDR1 is SGHAT and CDR2 FQNNGV. The CDR3 loop spans 17 amino acids. J lost 3 bases, V lost 1 base, and 8 bases had no gene match.

In its sample, this clone was seen a few times. This sequence joins TRBV27 and TRBJ2-3; D gene ambiguous. Trimming shortened V by 3 bases and J by 0 bases, and 7 bases separated the two germline ends. There are 14 residues in the CDR3. Germline CDR1 reads MNHEY; CDR2 reads SMNVEV (reference sequence). The CDR3 loop is CASSFLGSTDTQYF. CDR3 bases: TGTGCCAGCAGTTTCCTCGGTAGCACAGATACGCAGTATTTT.

In this sample, this clone turned up a few times. CDR3 coding DNA: TGCGCCAGCAGCTCGGACTACACCCCCTACGAGCAGTACTTC. Amino acid sequence: CASSSDYTPYEQYF. The rearrangement links TRBV5-1 to TRBJ2-5; D may be TRBD2 (6 bases). The J call may be in error: the DNA end matches TRBJ2-7 better. The CDR3 extends over 14 amino acids. Germline CDR1 is SGHRS and CDR2 is YFSETQ.

The V call is TRBV27, the J call TRBJ2-5, with a weak D call TRBD2 (7 bases). From germline, CDR1 is MNHEY and CDR2 SMNVEV (reference sequence). V lost 7 bases to trimming and J lost 1 base, with 16 bases between them. The CDR3 extends over 15 amino acids. The CDR3 sequence is CASNRVRGAQETQYF. The CDR3 DNA is TGTGCCAGCAACCGCGTACGGGGGGCCCAAGAGACCCAGTACTTC.

V and J are TRBV5-4 and TRBJ2-3, with D tentatively TRBD2 (6 bases). CDR3 length: 16 residues. Trimming removed 0 bases from V and 1 base from J, with 12 bases in between. The V gene's germline CDR1 is SGHNT and CDR2 YYREEE (reference sequence). The CDR3 sequence: CASSLAGWGGTDTQYF. CDR3 bases: TGTGCCAGCAGCTTGGCGGGTTGGGGGGGCACAGATACGCAGTATTTT. Looking up the rest from reference TRBV5-4 and TRBJ2-3 gives the full variable domain: ETGVTQSPTHLIKTRGQQVTLRCSSQSGHNTVSWYQQALGQGPQFIFQYYREEENGRGNFPPRFSGLQFPNYSSELNVNALELDDSALYLCASSLAGWGGTDTQYFGPGTRLTVL.

This clone was seen a handful of times. The chain has TRBV18 and TRBJ1-6; D ambiguous. V was cut by 3 bases and J by 11 bases, with 17 bases left in between. This CDR3 is built from 15 residues. Germline-derived CDR1 and CDR2 are KGHSH and LQKENI. CDR3 in amino acids: CASSPAGSDSAPLHF. Here the CDR3 DNA reads TGTGCCAGCTCACCTGCGGGGTCGGACTCAGCACCCCTCCACTTT.

This clone appeared a few times. This chain links TRBV9 with TRBJ2-3; 8 bases align to TRBD1. Germline-derived CDR1 and CDR2 are SGDLS and YYNGEE. This CDR3 comprises 16 residues. The V and J ends lost 3 bases and 2 bases, in that order; junction bases with no gene match: 8. The chain's CDR3 is CASSGSRDRYTDTQYF. Written as DNA, the CDR3 is TGTGCCAGCAGCGGGAGCCGGGACAGGTACACAGATACGCAGTATTTT.

This clone was counted a few times. The chain joins TRBV19 to TRBJ1-4, with D uncertain. V lost 6 bases, J lost 5 bases, and 13 bases lay in between. CDR3 size: 14 residues. The germline CDR1 and CDR2 sequences are LNHDA and SQIVND (reference sequence). The CDR3 DNA follows: TGTGCCAGTAGCACGATTTGGCAAAATGAAAAACTGTTTTTT. Translated, it gives CASSTIWQNEKLFF. Variable domain in full (rest from reference TRBV19 and TRBJ1-4): DGGITQSPKYLFRKEGQNVTLSCEQNLNHDAMYWYRQDPGQGLRLIYYSQIVNDFQKGDIAEGYSVSREKKESFPLTVTSAQKNPTAFYLCASSTIWQNEKLFFGSGTQLSVL.